This T cell receptor (beta chain) was sequenced in a study of cytomegalovirus exposure and HLA in healthy donors. Study observations and caveats: A later analysis linked a missense DCLRE1C variant to TCR beta V- and J-gene trimming.

As to this clone: Its antigen remains unknown.

The PCR used 60 Vbeta and 13 Jbeta primers. Using immunoSEQ multiplex PCR, the repertoire was profiled, and TCRdb retains in-frame clones only, with some absent. Here the sample spans about 200,000 clones, 87% being singletons. There are 15 residues in the CDR3. Germline-derived CDR1 and CDR2 are SGHRS and YFSETQ. V trimming: 2 bases; J trimming: 3 bases; junction bases outside the gene matches: 7. The TCR sequence derives from a young man in good health and CMV-seronegative. The chain has TRBV5-1 and TRBJ1-1; 7 nucleotides align to TRBD1. Sample: PBMCs. The CDR3 sequence is CASSLEGAEDTEAFF. The CDR3 DNA sequence: TGCGCCAGCAGCTTAGAGGGGGCTGAGGACACTGAAGCTTTCTTT.